This T cell receptor beta chain was retrieved from a study of shared clonotypes between healthy human individuals. Source study methods: From ImmunoSEQ came sequences covering only the junction and carrying no quality scores, so filtering differed. Method: immunoSEQ multiplex PCR; TCRdb's copy keeps in-frame clones and lacks some. D and trimming were read from the DNA, whereas the V and J calls and clone size are those reported in that table. The table lists about 470,000 clones, 70% to 80% of them singletons, with about 12% in the top ten. The specimen sequenced was PBMCs. This clonotype originated in a woman in her thirties or forties in good health. Some clones in this sample may be carry-over from other donors' samples.

CDR3 region: CASSSLSPSRGKNYGYTF. The CDR3 DNA is TGTGCCAGCAGCAGTTTATCCCCAAGTCGGGGGAAAAACTATGGCTACACCTTC. The chain couples TRBV28 to TRBJ1-2; maybe TRBD1 (5 bases). The CDR3 extends over 18 amino acids. The V end was cut by 6 bases, the J end by 2 bases, with 25 bases between. CDR1 is MDHEN, CDR2 SYDVKM, per germline.